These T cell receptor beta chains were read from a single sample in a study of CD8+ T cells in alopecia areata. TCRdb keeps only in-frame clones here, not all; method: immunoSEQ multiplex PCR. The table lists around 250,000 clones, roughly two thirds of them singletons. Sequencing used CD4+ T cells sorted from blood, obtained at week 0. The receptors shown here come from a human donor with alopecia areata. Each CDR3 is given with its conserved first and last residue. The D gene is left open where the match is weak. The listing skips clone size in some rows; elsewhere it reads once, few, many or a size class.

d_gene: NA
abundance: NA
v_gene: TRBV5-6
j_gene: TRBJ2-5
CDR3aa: CASSLEETQYF
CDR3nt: TGTGCCAGCAGCCTAGAAGAGACCCAGTACTTC

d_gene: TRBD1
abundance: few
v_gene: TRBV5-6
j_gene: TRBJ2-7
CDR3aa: CASSLVRGLYEQYF
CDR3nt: TGTGCCAGCAGCTTGGTCAGGGGGCTATACGAGCAGTACTTC

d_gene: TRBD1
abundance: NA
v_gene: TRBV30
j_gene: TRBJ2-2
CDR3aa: CAWSVTGWTGELFF
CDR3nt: TGTGCCTGGAGTGTGACAGGGTGGACCGGGGAGCTGTTTTTT

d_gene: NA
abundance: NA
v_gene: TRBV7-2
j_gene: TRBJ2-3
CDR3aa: CASSARGSEGDTQYF
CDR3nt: TGTGCCAGCTCTGCCCGGGGCAGTGAGGGGGATACGCAGTATTTT

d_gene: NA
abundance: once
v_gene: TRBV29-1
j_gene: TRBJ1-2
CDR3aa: CSVHIPGRYGYTF
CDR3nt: TGCAGCGTTCACATTCCGGGGCGATATGGCTACACCTTC

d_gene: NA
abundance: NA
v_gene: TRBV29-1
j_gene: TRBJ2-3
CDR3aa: CSVGGGADTQYF
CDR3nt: TGCAGCGTTGGTGGGGGCGCAGATACGCAGTATTTT

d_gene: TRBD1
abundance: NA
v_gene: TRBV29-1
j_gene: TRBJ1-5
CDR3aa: CSVGQGRDQPQHF
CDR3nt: TGCAGCGTCGGACAGGGAAGGGATCAGCCCCAGCATTTT

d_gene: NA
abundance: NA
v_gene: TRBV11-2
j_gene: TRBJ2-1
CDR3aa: CASSSLRNEQFF
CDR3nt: TGTGCCAGCAGCTCATTGCGCAATGAGCAGTTCTTC

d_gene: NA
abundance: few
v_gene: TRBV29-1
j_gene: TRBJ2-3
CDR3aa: CSVRGRSTDTQYF
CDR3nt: TGCAGCGTTCGGGGTAGAAGCACAGATACGCAGTATTTT

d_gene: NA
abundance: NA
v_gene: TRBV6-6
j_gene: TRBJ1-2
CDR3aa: CASSTGRWGYTF
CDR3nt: TGTGCCAGCAGCACAGGGAGGTGGGGCTACACCTTC

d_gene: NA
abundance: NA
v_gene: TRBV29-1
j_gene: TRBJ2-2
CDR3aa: CSVQGGWNAGELFF
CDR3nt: TGCAGCGTTCAGGGGGGATGGAACGCCGGGGAGCTGTTTTTT

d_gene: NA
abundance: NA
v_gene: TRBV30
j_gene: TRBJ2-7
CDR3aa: CATEVLHEQYF
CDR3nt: TGTGCCACGGAGGTCCTGCACGAGCAGTACTTC

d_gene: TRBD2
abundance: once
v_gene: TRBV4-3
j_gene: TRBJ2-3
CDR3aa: CASSQRRGGTDTQYF
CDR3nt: TGCGCCAGCAGCCAGAGACGGGGGGGAACAGATACGCAGTATTTT

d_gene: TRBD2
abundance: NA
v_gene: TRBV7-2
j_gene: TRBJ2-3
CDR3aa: CASSLGPPSGGGATDTQYF
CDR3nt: TGTGCCAGCAGCTTAGGGCCCCCGAGTGGCGGGGGGGCGACAGATACGCAGTATTTT

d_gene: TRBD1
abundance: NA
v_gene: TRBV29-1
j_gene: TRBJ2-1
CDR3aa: CSVDRDRGYNEQFF
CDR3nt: TGCAGCGTTGACCGGGACAGGGGCTACAATGAGCAGTTCTTC

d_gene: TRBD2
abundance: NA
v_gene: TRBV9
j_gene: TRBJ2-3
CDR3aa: CASSVGPGSGGPDTQYF
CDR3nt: TGTGCCAGCAGCGTAGGCCCTGGTAGCGGGGGACCCGATACGCAGTATTTT

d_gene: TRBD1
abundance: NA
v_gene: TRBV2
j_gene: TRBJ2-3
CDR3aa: CASSEQGGTDTQYF
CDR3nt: TGTGCCAGCAGTGAACAGGGGGGCACAGATACGCAGTATTTT

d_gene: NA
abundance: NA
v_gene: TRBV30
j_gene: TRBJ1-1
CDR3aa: CACIRTEAFF
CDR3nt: TGTGCCTGCATTCGGACTGAAGCTTTCTTT

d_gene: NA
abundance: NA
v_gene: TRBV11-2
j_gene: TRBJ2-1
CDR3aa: CASSLGAGEQFF
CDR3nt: TGTGCCAGCAGCTTAGGGGCGGGTGAGCAGTTCTTC

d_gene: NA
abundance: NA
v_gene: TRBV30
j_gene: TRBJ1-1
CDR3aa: CAWSGVGTLNTEAFF
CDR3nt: TGTGCCTGGAGTGGCGTGGGGACATTGAACACTGAAGCTTTCTTT

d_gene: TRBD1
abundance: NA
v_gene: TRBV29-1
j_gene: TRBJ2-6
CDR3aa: CSVEGQGSAGANVLTF
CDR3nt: TGCAGCGTTGAAGGACAGGGGAGTGCTGGGGCCAACGTCCTGACTTTC

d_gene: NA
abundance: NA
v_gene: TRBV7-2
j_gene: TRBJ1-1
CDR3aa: CASSLRGIMNTEAFF
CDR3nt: TGTGCCAGCAGCTTAAGGGGGATCATGAACACTGAAGCTTTCTTT

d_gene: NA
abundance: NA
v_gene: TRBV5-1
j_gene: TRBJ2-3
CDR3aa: CASSLGQNTDTQYF
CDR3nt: TGCGCCAGCAGCTTGGGACAGAACACAGATACGCAGTATTTT

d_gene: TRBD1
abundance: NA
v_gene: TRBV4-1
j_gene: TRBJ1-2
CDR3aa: CASSQDRDRGDGYTF
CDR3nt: TGCGCCAGCAGCCAAGATAGGGACAGGGGGGATGGCTACACCTTC

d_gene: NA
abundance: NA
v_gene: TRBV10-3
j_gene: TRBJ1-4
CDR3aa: CAIGPRGSEKLFF
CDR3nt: TGTGCCATCGGTCCAAGGGGGAGTGAAAAACTGTTTTTT

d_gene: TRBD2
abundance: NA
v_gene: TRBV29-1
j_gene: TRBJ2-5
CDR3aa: CSVQRGYQETQYF
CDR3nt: TGCAGCGTACAGCGGGGGTACCAAGAGACCCAGTACTTC

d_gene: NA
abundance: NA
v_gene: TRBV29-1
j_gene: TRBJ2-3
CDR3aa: CSVLQAGTDTQYF
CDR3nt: TGCAGCGTTTTGCAGGCCGGCACAGATACGCAGTATTTT

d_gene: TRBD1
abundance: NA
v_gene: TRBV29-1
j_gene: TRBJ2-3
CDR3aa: CSSGQGGTDTQYF
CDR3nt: TGCAGCTCGGGACAGGGGGGCACAGATACGCAGTATTTT

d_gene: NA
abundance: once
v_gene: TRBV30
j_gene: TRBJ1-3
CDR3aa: CAWRRPSGNTIYF
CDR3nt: TGTGCCTGGAGGAGGCCGTCTGGAAACACCATATATTTT

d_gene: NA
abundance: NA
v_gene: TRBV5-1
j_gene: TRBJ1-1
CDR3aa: CASSRAGTEAFF
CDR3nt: TGCGCCAGCAGCCGCGCGGGGACTGAAGCTTTCTTT

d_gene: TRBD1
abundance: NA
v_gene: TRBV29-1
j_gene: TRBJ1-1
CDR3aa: CSVNRGRGYTEAFF
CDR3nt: TGCAGCGTAAACAGGGGTCGAGGGTACACTGAAGCTTTCTTT

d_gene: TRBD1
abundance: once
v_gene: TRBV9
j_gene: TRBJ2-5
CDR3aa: CASSAGTGIVETQYF
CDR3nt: TGTGCCAGCAGCGCCGGGACAGGGATTGTAGAGACCCAGTACTTC

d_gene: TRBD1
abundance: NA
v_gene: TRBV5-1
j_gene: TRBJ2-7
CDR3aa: CASRGQGTSYEQYF
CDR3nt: TGCGCCAGCCGGGGACAGGGGACCTCCTACGAGCAGTACTTC

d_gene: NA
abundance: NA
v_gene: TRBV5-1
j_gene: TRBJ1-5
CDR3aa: CASSSDSRNQPQHF
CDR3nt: TGCGCCAGCAGCTCGGACAGCAGGAATCAGCCCCAGCATTTT

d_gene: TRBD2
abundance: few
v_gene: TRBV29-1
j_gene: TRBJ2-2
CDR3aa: CSVSGGTNTGELFF
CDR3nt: TGCAGCGTCAGCGGGGGGACGAACACCGGGGAGCTGTTTTTT

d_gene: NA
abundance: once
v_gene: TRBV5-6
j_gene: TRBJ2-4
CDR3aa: CASSLGQTGNIQYF
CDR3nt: TGTGCCAGCAGCTTGGGACAAACGGGAAACATTCAGTACTTC

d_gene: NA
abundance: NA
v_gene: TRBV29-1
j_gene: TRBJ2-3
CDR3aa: CSVEHRDTDTQYF
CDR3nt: TGCAGCGTTGAGCACCGGGACACAGATACGCAGTATTTT

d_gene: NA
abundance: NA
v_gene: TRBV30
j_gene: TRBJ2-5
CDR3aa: CAWSLTRGIIETQYF
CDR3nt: TGTGCCTGGAGTCTGACACGGGGCATAATCGAGACCCAGTACTTC

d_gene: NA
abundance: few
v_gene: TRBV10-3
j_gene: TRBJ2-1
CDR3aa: CASSPIGLAGYNEQFF
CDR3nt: TGTGCCAGCAGCCCCATTGGCCTCGCGGGATACAATGAGCAGTTCTTC

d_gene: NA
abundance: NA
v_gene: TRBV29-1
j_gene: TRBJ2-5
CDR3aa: CSVVGQAETQYF
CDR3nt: TGCAGCGTTGTGGGGCAGGCCGAGACCCAGTACTTC

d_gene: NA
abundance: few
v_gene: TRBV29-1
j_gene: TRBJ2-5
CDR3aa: CSGRTTRRETQYF
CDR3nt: TGCAGCGGACGGACTACCCGAAGGGAGACCCAGTACTTC

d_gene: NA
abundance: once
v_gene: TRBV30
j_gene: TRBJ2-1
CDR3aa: CAQRTGLTYNEQFF
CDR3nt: TGTGCCCAGAGAACAGGGTTGACCTACAATGAGCAGTTCTTC

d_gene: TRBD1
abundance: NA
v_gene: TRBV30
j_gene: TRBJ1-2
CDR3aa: CACLDRGRSGYTF
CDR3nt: TGTGCCTGCCTGGACAGGGGGCGTAGTGGCTACACCTTC

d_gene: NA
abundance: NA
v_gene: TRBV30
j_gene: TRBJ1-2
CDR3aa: CAWSVQVVTNGYTF
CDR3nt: TGTGCCTGGAGTGTACAGGTCGTGACAAACGGCTACACCTTC

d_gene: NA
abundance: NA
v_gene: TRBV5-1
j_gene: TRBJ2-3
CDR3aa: CASSLDSRVETLHTDTQYF
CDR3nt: TGCGCCAGCAGCTTGGATTCTCGGGTGGAGACTCTGCACACAGATACGCAGTATTTT

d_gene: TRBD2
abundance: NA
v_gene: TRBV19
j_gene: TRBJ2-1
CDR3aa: CASSTIAGGLYNEQFF
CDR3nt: TGTGCCAGTAGCACCATAGCGGGGGGGCTCTACAATGAGCAGTTCTTC

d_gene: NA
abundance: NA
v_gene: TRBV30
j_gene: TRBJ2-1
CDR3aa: CAWSVNGNEQFF
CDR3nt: TGTGCCTGGAGTGTAAATGGGAATGAGCAGTTCTTC

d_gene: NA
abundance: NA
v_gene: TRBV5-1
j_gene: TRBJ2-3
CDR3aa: CASSLGQGGGSRTDTQYF
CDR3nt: TGCGCCAGCAGCTTGGGTCAGGGCGGAGGATCCCGCACAGATACGCAGTATTTT

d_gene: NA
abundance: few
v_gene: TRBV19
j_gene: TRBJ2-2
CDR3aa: CASSPGHLTGELFF
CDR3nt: TGTGCCAGTAGTCCCGGACACCTCACCGGGGAGCTGTTTTTT

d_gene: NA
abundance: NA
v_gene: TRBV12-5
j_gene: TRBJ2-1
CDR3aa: CASGLVRRGSYNEQFF
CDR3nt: TGTGCTAGTGGTTTGGTACGGCGGGGATCTTACAATGAGCAGTTCTTC

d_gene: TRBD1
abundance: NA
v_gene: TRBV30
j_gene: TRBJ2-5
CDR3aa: CAWSPRGRIETQYF
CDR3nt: TGTGCCTGGAGTCCCAGGGGGCGAATAGAGACCCAGTACTTC

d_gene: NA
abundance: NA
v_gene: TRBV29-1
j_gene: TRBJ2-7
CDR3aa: CSVKGNYEQYF
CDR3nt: TGCAGCGTTAAGGGGAACTACGAGCAGTACTTC

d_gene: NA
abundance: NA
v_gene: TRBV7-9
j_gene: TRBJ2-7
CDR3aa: CASSSLRDGSYEQYF
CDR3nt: TGTGCCAGCAGCTCCCTCCGGGACGGCTCCTACGAGCAGTACTTC

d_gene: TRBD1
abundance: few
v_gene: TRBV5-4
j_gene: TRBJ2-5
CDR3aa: CAITLRGQGGETQYF
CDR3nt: TGTGCCATCACTTTGAGGGGACAGGGGGGAGAGACCCAGTACTTC

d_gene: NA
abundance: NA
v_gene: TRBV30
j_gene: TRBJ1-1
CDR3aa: CAWNKRGITRTEAFF
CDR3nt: TGTGCCTGGAACAAACGAGGCATCACGCGCACTGAAGCTTTCTTT

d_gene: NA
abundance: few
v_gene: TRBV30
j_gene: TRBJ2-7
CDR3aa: CAWSGSYEQYF
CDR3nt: TGTGCCTGGAGTGGATCCTACGAGCAGTACTTC

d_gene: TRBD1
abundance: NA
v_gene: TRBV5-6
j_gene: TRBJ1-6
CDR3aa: CASSPRDRASPLHF
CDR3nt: TGTGCCAGCAGTCCCCGGGACAGGGCGTCACCCCTCCACTTT